These 17 T cell receptor beta chains were sequenced from one sample in a study of blood T cell repertoires in COVID-19. Method: immunoSEQ multiplex PCR; TCRdb's copy keeps in-frame clones and lacks some. Of under 300,000 clones in the sample, about 82% were seen once. The sample taken for sequencing was peripheral blood. These receptor sequences come from a man aged 80 or over with acute or convalescent COVID-19.

The gene calls are TRBV5-6 and TRBJ2-5, with a weak D call TRBD1 (6 bases). Germline V gene lookup returns CDR1 SGHDT and CDR2 YYEEEE. The CDR3 loop spans 14 amino acids. Trimming pared 4 bases from V and 5 bases from J, leaving 15 bases between. The DNA for the CDR3 is TGTGCCAGCAGCAGCACAGGGTCGGGGGAGACCCAGTACTTC. It codes for CASSSTGSGETQYF.

The chain recombines TRBV5-4 with TRBJ2-1; 11 nucleotides agree with TRBD2. V lost 2 bases and J lost 5; bases outside the gene matches: 3. In germline, CDR1 is SGHNT, CDR2 YYREEE (reference sequence). This CDR3 has 15 residues. The CDR3 here is CASSFGTSGNNEQFF. CDR3 bases: TGTGCCAGCAGCTTCGGGACTAGCGGTAACAATGAGCAGTTCTTC.

This sequence joins TRBV18 and TRBJ2-7, with D possibly being TRBD2 (6 bases). Trimming took 4 bases from V and 6 from J, leaving 13 bases between them. CDR1 is KGHSH, CDR2 LQKENI, per germline. This CDR3 contains 13 residues. CDR3 sequence reads: CASSLREGGEQYF. DNA of the CDR3: TGTGCCAGCTCACTCCGCGAGGGAGGCGAGCAGTACTTC.

This clone was recorded once. V and J are TRBV4-3 and TRBJ1-1; D ambiguous. The CDR3 covers 13 residues. Trimming left V 4 bases short and J 1 base short, with 7 bases between. Germline V gene lookup returns CDR1 LGHNA and CDR2 YSLEER. CDR3 sequence: CASSREGNTEAFF. CDR3 sequence (DNA): TGCGCCAGCAGCCGTGAGGGGAACACTGAAGCTTTCTTT.

The chain uses TRBV28 and TRBJ2-1; possible D gene TRBD2, 6 bases. The CDR3 runs to 18 residues. Germline V CDR1 and CDR2: MDHEN, SYDVKM. Trimming left V 0 bases short and J 0 bases short, with 15 bases between. The CDR3: CASSLWGRGGYSYNEQFF. The CDR3 DNA reads TGTGCCAGCAGTTTATGGGGTAGGGGAGGCTACTCCTACAATGAGCAGTTCTTC.

The CDR3, as DNA: TGCAGTGCTAGTATAGGACCGGGATTAGGATTCTTC. Translating gives CSASIGPGLGFF. The V call is TRBV20-1, the J call TRBJ2-1; D might be TRBD2 (5 bases). The CDR3 contains 12 residues. Trimming shortened V by 3 bases and J by 16 bases, and 19 bases separated the two germline ends. The germline gives CDR1 DFQATT, CDR2 SNEGSKA (reference sequence).

This clone appeared a single time. The rearrangement joins TRBV27 to TRBJ1-1; 7 bases are a match to TRBD1. The germline gives CDR1 MNHEY, CDR2 SMNVEV (reference sequence). The CDR3 runs to 15 residues. V lost 7 bases to trimming and J lost 1 base; unmatched junction nucleotides: 9. The chain's CDR3 is CASKATGAANTEAFF. For the CDR3, the DNA is TGTGCCAGCAAGGCAACAGGGGCGGCGAACACTGAAGCTTTCTTT.

The gene calls are TRBV2 and TRBJ2-5; D gene uncertain. The germline gives CDR1 SNHLY, CDR2 FYNNEI. The CDR3 is 14 amino acids. Trimming removed 2 bases from V and 2 bases from J, with 9 bases in between. For the CDR3, the DNA is TGTGCCAGCAGTGAAAGCCTCCTTCAAGAGACCCAGTACTTC. The encoded protein is CASSESLLQETQYF.

The rearrangement links TRBV20-1 to TRBJ2-7; 12 nucleotides align to TRBD2. The V segment lost 3 bases and the J segment 5 bases; nucleotides outside the gene matches: 11. The germline gives CDR1 DFQATT, CDR2 SNEGSKA (reference sequence). This CDR3 contains 16 residues. The CDR3 DNA reads TGCAGTGCTAGTTCTGGGTCTAGCGGGGGGGCAAACGAGCAGTACTTC. Its translation: CSASSGSSGGANEQYF.

J is TRBJ2-1 and V is TRBV6-2 or TRBV6-3, with 8 bases aligning to TRBD2. The germline CDR1 and CDR2 sequences are MNHEY and SVGEGT. Trimming removed 3 bases from V and 10 bases from J; junction bases left unmatched: 8. The CDR3 runs 14 residues. Written as DNA, the CDR3 is TGTGCCAGCAGTTATTCAGAATTAGCGGGAGAGCAGTTCTTC. Translation gives CASSYSELAGEQFF.

The rearrangement uses TRBV19 and TRBJ1-2, with D perhaps matching TRBD1 (5 bases). Germline V gives CDR1 LNHDA, CDR2 SQIVND (reference sequence). The CDR3 totals 13 residues. V shed 5 bases and J shed 0 bases, with 7 bases lying between them. CDR3 amino acids: CASSPGTNYGYTF. The CDR3 DNA reads TGTGCCAGTAGTCCAGGGACTAACTATGGCTACACCTTC. The variable domain in full, completed from reference TRBV19 and TRBJ1-2, reads DGGITQSPKYLFRKEGQNVTLSCEQNLNHDAMYWYRQDPGQGLRLIYYSQIVNDFQKGDIAEGYSVSREKKESFPLTVTSAQKNPTAFYLCASSPGTNYGYTFGSGTRLTVV.

As for this clone: The junction and the germline gene differ at one end; a read error may be behind it. The chain employs TRBV18 and TRBJ2-3; 9 nucleotides agree with TRBD1. The germline V gene has CDR1 KGHSH and CDR2 LQKENI. This CDR3 spans 14 amino acids. The CDR3 loop is CASSPQQGASAQYF. DNA of the CDR3: TGTGCCAGCTCGCCACAACAGGGGGCTAGCGCGCAGTATTTT.

This clone was counted a few times. The V and J genes are TRBV5-1 and TRBJ2-7; D is possibly TRBD2 (7 bases). CDR3 size: 14 residues. V gave up 3 bases and J gave up 4 bases, with 14 bases separating them. In germline, CDR1 is SGHRS, CDR2 YFSETQ. CDR3 bases: TGCGCCAGCAGCTCGACGGGGGGCCAATACGAGCAGTACTTC. This sequence encodes CASSSTGGQYEQYF.

This chain uses TRBV5-1 with TRBJ2-2, with a weak D call TRBD2 (6 bases). Between the trimmed V and J ends, which lost 3 bases and 4 bases, there was a span of 13 bases. The length of the CDR3 is 15 residues. CDR1 is SGHRS, CDR2 YFSETQ, per germline. DNA of the CDR3: TGCGCCAGCAGCTGGGGACTTATCGGCACCGGGGAGCTGTTTTTT. Its translation is CASSWGLIGTGELFF.

The V gene is TRBV10-3, the J gene TRBJ2-2; 8 bases map to TRBD1. The CDR3 is 16 residues long. CDR1 is ENHRY, CDR2 SYGVKD, per germline. V shed 0 bases, J shed 0 bases, and the junction held 0 bases outside the gene matches. As DNA, the CDR3 is TGTGCCATCAGTGAGTCGGGACAGGCGAACACCGGGGAGCTGTTTTTT. It yields the protein CAISESGQANTGELFF.

The rearrangement joins TRBV14 to TRBJ1-6, with D possibly matching TRBD1 (6 bases). V was cut by 0 bases and J by 3 bases, with 12 bases left in between. The CDR3 sequence is 17 residues long. The germline CDR1 and CDR2 sequences are SGHDN and FVKESK. The chain's CDR3 is CASSQERTVYYNSPLHF. In nucleotides, the CDR3 is TGTGCCAGCAGCCAAGAGAGGACAGTATACTATAATTCACCCCTCCACTTT.

This clone has more than one count but fewer than ten. The chain employs TRBV19 and TRBJ1-4; possible D gene TRBD1, 5 bases. From germline, CDR1 is LNHDA and CDR2 SQIVND (reference sequence). CDR3 length equals 13 residues. Between the trimmed V and J ends, which lost 9 bases and 10 bases, there was a span of 18 bases. The CDR3 loop is CASCDPPGGKLFF. CDR3 in DNA: TGTGCCAGCTGTGACCCTCCGGGGGGAAAACTGTTTTTT. The whole variable domain, filled in from reference TRBV19 and TRBJ1-4, reads DGGITQSPKYLFRKEGQNVTLSCEQNLNHDAMYWYRQDPGQGLRLIYYSQIVNDFQKGDIAEGYSVSREKKESFPLTVTSAQKNPTAFYLCASCDPPGGKLFFGSGTQLSVL.